The 19 T cell receptor beta chains presented below share a single source sample, sequenced in a study of blood T cell repertoires in COVID-19. Method: immunoSEQ multiplex PCR; TCRdb's copy keeps in-frame clones and lacks some. The sample includes tens of thousands of clones, roughly 80% of them seen just once. The sequenced sample consisted of peripheral blood. These receptors were collected from a woman older than 75 with acute or convalescent COVID-19.

About this clone: Other nucleotide sequences from this sample produce the same CDR3. The J gene is TRBJ2-7, the V gene TRBV7-9, with unresolved D. The CDR3 is 14 amino acids. V was pared by 0 bases and J by 3 bases, with 9 bases between. Germline CDR1 reads SEHNR; CDR2 reads FQNEAQ (reference sequence). The CDR3 sequence is CASSLAGVNYEQYF. Written as DNA, the CDR3 is TGTGCCAGCAGCTTAGCCGGAGTAAACTACGAGCAGTACTTC.

V is TRBV6-2 or TRBV6-3 and J is TRBJ2-7; D possibly corresponds to TRBD1 (5 bases). Germline assignment: CDR1 MNHEY and CDR2 SVGEGT. Trimming cost V 2 bases and J 4 bases, with 9 bases left between them. The CDR3 contains 13 residues. CDR3 bases: TGTGCCAGCAGTTACCACCCAGGGTACGAGCAGTACTTC. Amino acids: CASSYHPGYEQYF.

In this sample, this clone turned up a few times. V gene TRBV6-2 or TRBV6-3 combines with J gene TRBJ1-2; TRBD1 matches 12 bases. The V and J ends lost 2 bases and 4 bases, in that order; junction bases with no gene match: 2. This CDR3 is 15 amino acids long. From germline, CDR1 is MNHEY and CDR2 SVGEGT. The CDR3 DNA reads TGTGCCAGCAGTTACAGGGGACAGGGGGCCTATGGCTACACCTTC. Protein product: CASSYRGQGAYGYTF.

This sequence joins TRBV6-6 and TRBJ1-1; 7 bases are a match to TRBD1. Germline V lookup: CDR1 MNHNY, CDR2 SVGAGI (reference sequence). Trimming took 6 bases from V and 1 from J; bases not matched to a gene: 8. CDR3 length: 15 residues. The CDR3 spells CASRDRAGENTEAFF. DNA for the CDR3: TGTGCCAGCAGAGACAGGGCCGGGGAGAACACTGAAGCTTTCTTT.

A remark on this clone: Other DNA sequences in the same sample also yield this CDR3. The chain carries TRBV30 and TRBJ1-5; D may be TRBD1 (5 bases). The CDR3 loop spans 13 amino acids. Trimming pared 2 bases from V and 0 bases from J, leaving 5 bases between. Germline values: CDR1 GTSNPN, CDR2 SVGIG (reference sequence). CDR3 residues: CAWSRGSNQPQHF. CDR3 in DNA: TGTGCCTGGAGTAGGGGTAGCAATCAGCCCCAGCATTTT.

This clone was observed a single time. The chain has TRBV7-9 and TRBJ1-2, with D possibly matching TRBD1 (6 bases). Germline loops: CDR1 SEHNR, CDR2 FQNEAQ (reference sequence). This CDR3 is 14 amino acids long. Trimming shortened V by 4 bases and J by 5 bases, and 14 bases separated the two germline ends. CDR3 nucleotide sequence: TGTGCCAGCAGCTCCACACAGGGTTGGTATGGCTACACCTTC. Protein: CASSSTQGWYGYTF.

The chain couples TRBV5-1 to TRBJ1-4, with a tentative D call TRBD1 (5 bases). CDR1 and CDR2 from the germline V gene are SGHRS and YFSETQ. The ends were cut back, 4 bases at V and 6 bases at J, with 19 bases in the middle. The CDR3 length is 16 residues. The CDR3 region has the DNA TGCGCCAGCAGCGTGGCCAGGGTAAGCGATGATGAAAAACTGTTTTTT. Encoded protein: CASSVARVSDDEKLFF. The full variable domain, completed using reference TRBV5-1 and TRBJ1-4, is KAGVTQTPRYLIKTRGQQVTLSCSPISGHRSVSWYQQTPGQGLQFLFEYFSETQRNKGNFPGRFSGRQFSNSRSEMNVSTLELGDSALYLCASSVARVSDDEKLFFGSGTQLSVL.

The chain joins TRBV2 to TRBJ1-3; D possibly corresponds to TRBD1 (5 bases). Per germline, CDR1 SNHLY and CDR2 FYNNEI. This CDR3 contains 15 residues. V was cut by 5 bases and J by 0 bases, with 11 bases left in between. In DNA, the CDR3 is TGTGCCAGCAGTAAGACAGCTCTCTCTGGAAACACCATATATTTT. This codes for CASSKTALSGNTIYF.

The rearrangement links TRBV7-2 to TRBJ2-7, with 8 bases aligning to TRBD1. The CDR3 is 13 amino acids. Germline lookup yields CDR1 SGHTA and CDR2 FQGNSA. V dropped 5 bases and J dropped 4; count of bases not matched to a gene: 4. The CDR3 loop reads CASSRQGTYEQYF. Written as DNA, the CDR3 is TGTGCCAGCAGCCGACAGGGGACGTACGAGCAGTACTTC.

This chain connects TRBV5-6 to TRBJ1-5; D call uncertain. V was cut by 7 bases and J by 2 bases, with 19 bases left in between. Germline values: CDR1 SGHDT, CDR2 YYEEEE. The CDR3 is 16 residues long. The CDR3, as DNA: TGTGCCAGCTCGCCCGGCCCACCGGGAGGCAATCAGCCCCAGCATTTT. Protein sequence: CASSPGPPGGNQPQHF. The variable domain in full, completed from reference TRBV5-6 and TRBJ1-5, reads DAGVTQSPTHLIKTRGQQVTLRCSPKSGHDTVSWYQQALGQGPQFIFQYYEEEERQRGNFPDRFSGHQFPNYSSELNVNALLLGDSALYLCASSPGPPGGNQPQHFGDGTRLSIL.

The chain combines TRBV5-6 with TRBJ2-5; possibly TRBD1 for D (6 bases). The CDR3 has 16 residues. Germline CDR1 is SGHDT and CDR2 is YYEEEE. Trimming took 2 bases from V and 5 from J, leaving 19 bases between them. The CDR3 nucleotides are TGTGCCAGCAGCTTATTACAGGGTGAGAGTTTGGAGACCCAGTACTTC. Translated, it gives CASSLLQGESLETQYF.

The chain combines TRBV5-1 with TRBJ2-5; 9 nucleotides match TRBD1. This CDR3 comprises 14 residues. Germline trimming cut 1 base from V and 5 bases from J; bases unmatched to any gene: 3. CDR1 SGHRS and CDR2 YFSETQ come from the germline V gene. This chain's CDR3 is CASSLRQGGETQYF. The CDR3 DNA reads as TGCGCCAGCAGCTTGCGACAGGGGGGGGAGACCCAGTACTTC.

This clone has more than one count but fewer than ten. The chain employs TRBV10-3 and TRBJ2-7, with TRBD1 matching over 9 bases. The length of the CDR3 is 17 residues. Germline values: CDR1 ENHRY, CDR2 SYGVKD. With V trimmed by 3 bases and J by 4 bases, 13 bases remained unmatched. CDR3 sequence (DNA): TGTGCCATCAGTGACCAACTCGGGACAGGGAGTTTGTACGAGCAGTACTTC. It specifies CAISDQLGTGSLYEQYF.

This chain connects TRBV5-1 to TRBJ2-4; possibly TRBD1 for D (5 bases). This CDR3 is 13 amino acids long. Germline CDR1 is SGHRS and CDR2 is YFSETQ. V lost 5 bases and J 7 bases, leaving 13 bases between the germline ends. The CDR3 reads CASRESGYNIQYF. CDR3 coding DNA: TGCGCCAGCAGGGAATCAGGGTACAACATTCAGTACTTC. The full variable domain, with the rest looked up from reference TRBV5-1 and TRBJ2-4, is KAGVTQTPRYLIKTRGQQVTLSCSPISGHRSVSWYQQTPGQGLQFLFEYFSETQRNKGNFPGRFSGRQFSNSRSEMNVSTLELGDSALYLCASRESGYNIQYFGAGTRLSVL.

The genes are TRBV19 and TRBJ2-6; D perhaps matches TRBD1 (5 bases). With 1 base removed from V and 0 bases from J, the gap between germline ends came to 13 bases. CDR1 and CDR2 (germline): LNHDA, SQIVND (reference sequence). CDR3 length equals 18 residues. The CDR3 loop is CASSIARTIRSGANVLTF. The DNA for the CDR3 is TGTGCCAGTAGTATAGCTCGGACAATACGCTCTGGGGCCAACGTCCTGACTTTC.

V gene TRBV6-5 combines with J gene TRBJ2-1; 14 nucleotides match TRBD2. Germline V lookup: CDR1 MNHEY, CDR2 SVGAGI. The CDR3 has 15 amino acids. V was pared by 8 bases and J by 4 bases, with 4 bases of the junction left unmatched. CDR3 coding DNA: TGTGCCAGCTCGAGGACTAGCGGGAGGTACAATGAGCAGTTCTTC. It yields the protein CASSRTSGRYNEQFF.

The J gene is TRBJ1-5, the V gene TRBV9; 11 bases fit TRBD1. Germline V lookup: CDR1 SGDLS, CDR2 YYNGEE. V lost 0 bases to trimming and J lost 6 bases; unmatched junction nucleotides: 2. The CDR3 is 15 amino acids. The CDR3 DNA sequence: TGTGCCAGCAGCGTAGGGACAGGGGGCGGTCAGCCCCAGCATTTT. Translated, it gives CASSVGTGGGQPQHF.

The rearrangement joins TRBV5-1 to TRBJ2-7; 11 positions match TRBD2. Germline lookup yields CDR1 SGHRS and CDR2 YFSETQ. The CDR3 runs 19 residues. The V and J ends lost 4 bases and 3 bases, in that order; junction bases with no gene match: 18. The CDR3 loop reads CASSITGLAEAGGNYEQYF. Here the CDR3 DNA reads TGCGCCAGCAGCATCACGGGACTAGCGGAGGCAGGGGGCAACTACGAGCAGTACTTC.

CDR3 DNA: TGTGCCAGCAGCTTGGACAGTAACACTGAAGCTTTCTTT. Translation: CASSLDSNTEAFF. This chain links TRBV7-8 with TRBJ1-1; D is perhaps TRBD1 (6 bases). Germline CDR1 is SGHVS and CDR2 is FQNEAQ. The CDR3 consists of 13 residues. With 3 bases removed from V and 2 bases from J, the gap between germline ends came to 7 bases.